Below, 7 T cell receptor beta chains from the same sample are listed, as sequenced in a study of cytomegalovirus exposure and HLA in healthy donors. PCR used 60 Vbeta primers and 13 Jbeta primers. Sequenced by immunoSEQ multiplex PCR; TCRdb stores in-frame clones only, minus some. The sample includes fewer than 75,000 clones, roughly four fifths of them seen just once. The sequenced material came from PBMCs. The receptor source for this set is a man aged 70-80 years in good health and CMV-seronegative.

The chain couples TRBV19 to TRBJ2-1; no definite D call. V dropped 4 bases and J dropped 0 bases, with 4 bases sitting between them. CDR3 length equals 13 residues. Germline V gene data show CDR1 as LNHDA and CDR2 as SQIVND (reference sequence). The CDR3 loop is CASSTHSYNEQFF. The CDR3 nucleotides read TGTGCCAGTAGTACACACTCCTACAATGAGCAGTTCTTC.

The rearrangement joins TRBV4-1 to TRBJ1-3, with unresolved D. Trimming stripped 7 bases from V and 0 bases from J, with 10 bases between. Germline V lookup: CDR1 MGHRA, CDR2 YSYEKL. The CDR3 has 14 residues. CDR3 DNA: TGCGCCAGCATGGAGTTCCGCTCTGGAAACACCATATATTTT. It specifies CASMEFRSGNTIYF.

This clone was recorded a few times. The chain couples TRBV4-3 to TRBJ1-5, with D uncertain. The V gene lost 2 bases and the J gene lost 1 base, with 9 bases spanning the gap. The CDR3 runs to 15 residues. Per the germline V gene, CDR1 is LGHNA and CDR2 is YSLEER. The chain's CDR3 is CASSQNRGSNQPQHF. The CDR3 bases are TGCGCCAGCAGCCAAAACCGCGGGAGCAATCAGCCCCAGCATTTT.

The genes are TRBV2 and TRBJ1-5, with 7 positions matching TRBD1. Germline values: CDR1 SNHLY, CDR2 FYNNEI. CDR3 length equals 12 residues. J was trimmed by 6 bases and V by 7 bases; bases with no gene match: 3. CDR3 sequence reads: CASTAGGQPQHF. Written as DNA, the CDR3 is TGTGCCAGCACGGCAGGGGGTCAGCCCCAGCATTTT.

This clone came up a few times. The J gene is TRBJ2-7, the V gene TRBV2, with TRBD1 as a possible D gene (5 bases). V gave up 4 bases and J gave up 0 bases, with 19 bases separating them. The germline gives CDR1 SNHLY, CDR2 FYNNEI. The CDR3 consists of 17 residues. CDR3: CASSGSPPGSLSYEQYF. CDR3 nucleotide sequence: TGTGCCAGCAGTGGATCCCCCCCAGGGTCCCTCTCCTACGAGCAGTACTTC.

Of note for this clone: The same CDR3 can be traced to other DNA sequences in this sample. The chain uses TRBV7-2 and TRBJ1-5; weak D call: TRBD1 (5 bases). The germline V and J ends were trimmed by 1 base and 4 bases, with 11 bases remaining between them. CDR3 length equals 15 residues. Per the germline V gene, CDR1 is SGHTA and CDR2 is FQGNSA. CDR3 DNA sequence: TGTGCCAGCAGCTTAGGTTCAGGGTCGAATCAGCCCCAGCATTTT. This sequence encodes CASSLGSGSNQPQHF.

V usage is TRBV10-3 and J usage is TRBJ2-1; weak D call: TRBD2 (5 bases). V lost 0 bases to trimming and J lost 8 bases, with 14 bases between them. The CDR3 loop spans 15 amino acids. CDR1 ENHRY and CDR2 SYGVKD come from the germline V gene. The DNA for the CDR3 is TGTGCCATCAGTGAGTCGCGCGGGCCTGGGGATGAGCAGTTCTTC. Translated, it gives CAISESRGPGDEQFF.